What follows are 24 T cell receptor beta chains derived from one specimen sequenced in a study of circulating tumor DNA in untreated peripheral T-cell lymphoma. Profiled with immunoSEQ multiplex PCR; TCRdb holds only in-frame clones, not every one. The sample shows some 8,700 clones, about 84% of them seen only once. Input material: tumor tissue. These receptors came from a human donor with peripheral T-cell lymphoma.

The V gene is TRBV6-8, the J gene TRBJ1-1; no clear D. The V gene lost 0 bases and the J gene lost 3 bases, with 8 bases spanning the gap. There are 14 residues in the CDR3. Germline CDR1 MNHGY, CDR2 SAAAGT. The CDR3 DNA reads TGTGCCAGCAGTTACTCGTATGGAGACACTGAAGCTTTCTTT. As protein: CASSYSYGDTEAFF.

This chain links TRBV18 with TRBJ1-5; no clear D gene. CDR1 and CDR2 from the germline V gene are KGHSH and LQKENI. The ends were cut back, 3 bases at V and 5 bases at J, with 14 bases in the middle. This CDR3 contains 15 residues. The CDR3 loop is CASSPPPSRDQPQHF. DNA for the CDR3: TGTGCCAGCTCACCCCCGCCATCAAGGGATCAGCCCCAGCATTTT.

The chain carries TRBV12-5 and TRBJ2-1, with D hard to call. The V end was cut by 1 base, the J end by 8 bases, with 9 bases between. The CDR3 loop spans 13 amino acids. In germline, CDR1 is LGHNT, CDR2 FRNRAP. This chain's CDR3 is CASGLGSGDEQFF. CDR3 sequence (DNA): TGTGCTAGTGGTTTGGGTAGTGGTGATGAGCAGTTCTTC.

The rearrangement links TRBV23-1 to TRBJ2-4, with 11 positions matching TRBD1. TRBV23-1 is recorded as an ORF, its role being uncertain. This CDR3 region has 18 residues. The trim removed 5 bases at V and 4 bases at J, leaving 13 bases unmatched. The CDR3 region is CASSFRDRGTLAKNIQYF. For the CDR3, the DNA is TGCGCCAGCAGTTTCCGGGACAGGGGGACGCTAGCTAAAAACATTCAGTACTTC.

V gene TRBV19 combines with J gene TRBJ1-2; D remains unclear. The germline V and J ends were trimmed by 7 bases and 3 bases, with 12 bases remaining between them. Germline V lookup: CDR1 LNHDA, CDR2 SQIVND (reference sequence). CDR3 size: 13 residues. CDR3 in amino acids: CASMEGWYYGYTF. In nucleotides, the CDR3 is TGTGCCAGTATGGAAGGGTGGTACTATGGCTACACCTTC.

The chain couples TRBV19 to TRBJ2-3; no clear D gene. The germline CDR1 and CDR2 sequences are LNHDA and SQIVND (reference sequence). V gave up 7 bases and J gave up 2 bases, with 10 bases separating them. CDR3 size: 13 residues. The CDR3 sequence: CASKELATDTQYF. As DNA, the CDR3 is TGTGCCAGTAAGGAGTTGGCCACAGATACGCAGTATTTT. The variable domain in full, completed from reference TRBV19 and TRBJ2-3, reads DGGITQSPKYLFRKEGQNVTLSCEQNLNHDAMYWYRQDPGQGLRLIYYSQIVNDFQKGDIAEGYSVSREKKESFPLTVTSAQKNPTAFYLCASKELATDTQYFGPGTRLTVL.

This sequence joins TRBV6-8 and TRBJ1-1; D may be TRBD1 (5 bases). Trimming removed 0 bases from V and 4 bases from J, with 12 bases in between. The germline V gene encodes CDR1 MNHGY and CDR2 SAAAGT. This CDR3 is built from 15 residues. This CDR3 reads CASSYSSGLVTEAFF. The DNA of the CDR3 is TGTGCCAGCAGTTACTCATCAGGGTTGGTCACTGAAGCTTTCTTT.

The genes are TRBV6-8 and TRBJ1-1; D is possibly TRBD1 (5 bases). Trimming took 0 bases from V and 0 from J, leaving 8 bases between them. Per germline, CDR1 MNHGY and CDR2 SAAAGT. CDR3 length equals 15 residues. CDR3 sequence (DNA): TGTGCCAGCAGTTACTCGAAGGGGCTGAACACTGAAGCTTTCTTT. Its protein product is CASSYSKGLNTEAFF.

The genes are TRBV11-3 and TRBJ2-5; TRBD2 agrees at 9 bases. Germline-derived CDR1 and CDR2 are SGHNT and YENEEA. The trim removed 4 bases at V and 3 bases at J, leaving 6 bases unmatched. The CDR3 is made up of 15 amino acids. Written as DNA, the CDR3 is TGTGCCAGCAGCTGGATAGCGGGAGAGGAAGAGACCCAGTACTTC. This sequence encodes CASSWIAGEEETQYF.

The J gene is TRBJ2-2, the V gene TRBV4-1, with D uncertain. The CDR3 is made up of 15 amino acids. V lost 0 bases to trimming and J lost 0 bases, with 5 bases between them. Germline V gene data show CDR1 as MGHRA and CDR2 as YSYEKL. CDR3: CASSQDSANTGELFF. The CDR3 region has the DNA TGCGCCAGCAGCCAAGATTCAGCGAACACCGGGGAGCTGTTTTTT.

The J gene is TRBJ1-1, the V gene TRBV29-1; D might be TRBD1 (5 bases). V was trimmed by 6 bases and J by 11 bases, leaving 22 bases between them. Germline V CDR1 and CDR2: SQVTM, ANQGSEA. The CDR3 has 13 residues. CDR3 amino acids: CSVEGRGLMAAFF. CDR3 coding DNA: TGCAGCGTCGAGGGTAGGGGTTTGATGGCGGCTTTCTTT.

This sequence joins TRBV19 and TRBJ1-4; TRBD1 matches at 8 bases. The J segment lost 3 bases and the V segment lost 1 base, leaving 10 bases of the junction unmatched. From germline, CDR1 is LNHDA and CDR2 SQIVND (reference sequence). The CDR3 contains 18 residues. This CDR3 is CASSIVLFMGQANEKLFF. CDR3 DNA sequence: TGTGCCAGTAGTATAGTCCTCTTCATGGGACAGGCTAATGAAAAACTGTTTTTT.

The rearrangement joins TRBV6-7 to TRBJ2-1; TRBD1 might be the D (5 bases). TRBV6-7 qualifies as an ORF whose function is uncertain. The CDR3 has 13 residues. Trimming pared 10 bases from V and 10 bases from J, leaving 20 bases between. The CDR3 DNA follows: TGTGCCATCACTGGGGCCTTGGCATGGGAGCAGTTCTTC. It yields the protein CAITGALAWEQFF.

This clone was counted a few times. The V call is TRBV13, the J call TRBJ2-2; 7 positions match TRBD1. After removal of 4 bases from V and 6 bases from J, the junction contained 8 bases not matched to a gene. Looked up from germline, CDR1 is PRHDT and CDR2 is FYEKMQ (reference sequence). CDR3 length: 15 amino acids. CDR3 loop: CASSSRQGSAGELFF. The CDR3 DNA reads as TGTGCCAGCAGCTCCCGACAGGGTTCGGCCGGGGAGCTGTTTTTT.

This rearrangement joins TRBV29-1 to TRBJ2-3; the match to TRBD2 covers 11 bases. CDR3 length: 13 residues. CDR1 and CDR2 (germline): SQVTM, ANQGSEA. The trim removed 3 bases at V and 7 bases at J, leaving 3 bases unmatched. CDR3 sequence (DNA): TGCAGCGTTGACGGGACTAGCGGTAATACGCAGTATTTT. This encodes CSVDGTSGNTQYF.

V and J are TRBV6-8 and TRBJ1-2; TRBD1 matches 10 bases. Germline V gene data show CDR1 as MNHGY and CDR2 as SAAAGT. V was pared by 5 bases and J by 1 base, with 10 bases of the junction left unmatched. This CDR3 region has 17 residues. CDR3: CASSGPRQGAFNYGYTF. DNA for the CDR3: TGTGCCAGCAGTGGGCCCCGACAGGGGGCGTTTAACTATGGCTACACCTTC.

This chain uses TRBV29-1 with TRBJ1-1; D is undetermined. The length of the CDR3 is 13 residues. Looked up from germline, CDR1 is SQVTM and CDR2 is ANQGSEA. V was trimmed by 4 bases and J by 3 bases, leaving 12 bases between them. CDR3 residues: CSVVIDDYTEAFF. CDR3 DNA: TGCAGCGTTGTTATAGACGATTACACTGAAGCTTTCTTT.

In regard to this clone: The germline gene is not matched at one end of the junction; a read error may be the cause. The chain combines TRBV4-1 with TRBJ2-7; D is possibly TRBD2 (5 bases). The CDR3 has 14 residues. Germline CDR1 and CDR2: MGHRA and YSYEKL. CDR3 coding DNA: TGCACCAGCAGCCAAGGGCTAGCAGGCTCCGAGCAGTACTTC. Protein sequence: CTSSQGLAGSEQYF.

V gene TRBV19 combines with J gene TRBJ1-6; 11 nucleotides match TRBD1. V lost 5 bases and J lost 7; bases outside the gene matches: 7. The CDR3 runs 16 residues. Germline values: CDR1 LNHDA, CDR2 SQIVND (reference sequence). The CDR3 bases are TGTGCCAGTAGTCCTCGGACAGGGGGCGAGAATTCACCCCTCCACTTT. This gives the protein CASSPRTGGENSPLHF. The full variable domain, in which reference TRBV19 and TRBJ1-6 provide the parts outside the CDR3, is DGGITQSPKYLFRKEGQNVTLSCEQNLNHDAMYWYRQDPGQGLRLIYYSQIVNDFQKGDIAEGYSVSREKKESFPLTVTSAQKNPTAFYLCASSPRTGGENSPLHFGNGTRLTVT.

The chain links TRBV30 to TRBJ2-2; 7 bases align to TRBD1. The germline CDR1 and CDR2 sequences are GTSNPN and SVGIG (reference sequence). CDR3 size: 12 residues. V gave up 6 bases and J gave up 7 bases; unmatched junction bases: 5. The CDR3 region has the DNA TGTGCCTGCTACCCAGGGGGCGGGGAGCTGTTTTTT. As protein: CACYPGGGELFF.

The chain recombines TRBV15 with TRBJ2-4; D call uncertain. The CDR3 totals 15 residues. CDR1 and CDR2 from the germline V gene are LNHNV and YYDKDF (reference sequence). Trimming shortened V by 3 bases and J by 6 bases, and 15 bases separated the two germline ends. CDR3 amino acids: CATSRGIGPGNIQYF. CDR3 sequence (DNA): TGTGCCACCAGCAGGGGGATTGGGCCAGGAAACATTCAGTACTTC.

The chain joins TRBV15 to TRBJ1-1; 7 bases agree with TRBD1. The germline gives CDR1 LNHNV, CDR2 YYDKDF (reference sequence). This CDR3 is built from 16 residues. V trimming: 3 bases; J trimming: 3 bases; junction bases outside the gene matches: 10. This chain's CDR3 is CATSRALQGRDTEAFF. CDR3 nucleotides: TGTGCCACCAGCAGGGCCCTACAGGGGCGGGACACTGAAGCTTTCTTT.

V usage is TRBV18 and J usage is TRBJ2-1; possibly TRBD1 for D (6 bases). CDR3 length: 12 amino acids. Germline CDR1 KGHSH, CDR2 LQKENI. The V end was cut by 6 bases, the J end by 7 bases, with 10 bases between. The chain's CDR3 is CASSPQGNEQFF. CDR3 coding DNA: TGTGCCAGCTCGCCCCAGGGGAATGAGCAGTTCTTC. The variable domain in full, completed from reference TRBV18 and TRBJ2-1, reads NAGVMQNPRHLVRRRGQEARLRCSPMKGHSHVYWYRQLPEEGLKFMVYLQKENIIDESGMPKERFSAEFPKEGPSILRIQQVVRGDSAAYFCASSPQGNEQFFGPGTRLTVL.

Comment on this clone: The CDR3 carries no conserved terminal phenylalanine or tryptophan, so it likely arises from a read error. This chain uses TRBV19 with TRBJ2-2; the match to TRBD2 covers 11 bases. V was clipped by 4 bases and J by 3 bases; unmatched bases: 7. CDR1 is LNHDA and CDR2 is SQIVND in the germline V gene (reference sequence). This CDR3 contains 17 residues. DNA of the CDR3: TGTGCCAGTAGTACTAGCGGGGGGATTATTTACACCGGGGAGCTGTTTCTT. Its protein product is CASSTSGGIIYTGELFL.